Sequencing of this TCR beta chain was carried out in a study of spatial heterogeneity in lung cancer (dated 2019 in TCRdb). Notes on the research overall: Beta-chain transcripts were consistently detected in greater numbers than alpha-chain transcripts, which likely reflected higher beta-chain transcript abundance. In the raw uncorrected reads, each unique combination of TCR and UMI appeared more than ten times on average. In non-small cell lung cancer, the study made a quantitative comparison of TCR alpha and beta repertoires among multiple tumor regions, matched nontumor lung and blood. Nonsynonymous mutation counts, determined by whole-exome sequencing of tumor tissue, were related to TCR repertoire features. At surgery, both alpha and beta chains were TCR-sequenced in under 250 tumor regions, fewer than 80 matched nontumor lung samples and a few dozen PBMC samples.

A word on this clonotype: Its target antigen remains unknown. No much larger clone is present one base from it, and per-base qualities are unavailable.

The germline V gene sets CDR1 to MGHRA and CDR2 to YSYEKL. Its CDR3 holds 17 amino acids, cysteine through phenylalanine. Left in the record is the CDR3 DNA by itself, 51 bases read in frame from the first base. V is cut by 1 base and J by 4 bases, and the space between the germline ends is 19 bases. What the authors observed across the whole study: Additional single-cell paired TCR alpha and beta sequencing was considered necessary to confirm, at a functional level, the hypothesis that regional TCRs recognize regional mutations. Ubiquitous expanded tumor TCRs showed up in blood more often at tumor resection than at routine follow-up.

Receptors were amplified or captured by 5' RACE. Sequencing was carried out with a NextSeq 500. The TCR library protocol attached a unique molecular identifier to each TCR cDNA molecule to allow correction of PCR and sequencing errors. Turning to the authors' computational methods: TCR identification, UMI-based error correction and CDR3 extraction were performed with Decombinator tools. TCRs above a frequency of 2 per 1,000, corresponding to the top 1% of the tumor frequency distribution, were defined as expanded. Each repertoire was subsampled 100 times to 5,000 TCRs, after which Renyi diversity was computed with the R vegan package. To build CDR3 similarity networks, amino acid triplet string-kernel similarity was used, and CDR3s were connected when their pairwise similarity was above 0.82. Clones were called with MiXCR by TCRdb after fastp trimmed the public reads at Q25, and only in-frame beta chains were retained. Each CDR3 protein gets just one entry, which takes the most common genes and DNA from the rows behind it. The V and J calls follow TCRdb's processing rather than the paper's. The sample table holds roughly 80,000 distinct CDR3 sequences, of which roughly 12% were seen once. Around 4.3% of the sample belongs to the ten largest clones.

Reading the label with the study, this specimen's time point is: sample taken at primary tumor resection. For TCR sequencing, whole RNA was extracted from tumor and nontumor lung tissue, or from cryopreserved PBMC samples, and no cell sorting was done. Donors were some 67 patients with early-stage, untreated non-small cell lung cancer from the lung TRACERx cohort. Patients were selected for TCR sequencing only if sufficient RNA was available from at least two tumor regions. The sequence was obtained from a male donor with early-stage non-small cell lung cancer. The chain employs TRBV4-1 and TRBJ1-1; the D gene is possibly TRBD1, with 6 bases matching. The sample here was PBMCs, taken at surgery. The CDR3 in this case is CASSQVGAGKGRTEAFF. The DNA is TGCGCCAGCAGCCAAGTGGGGGCAGGGAAGGGCCGCACTGAAGCTTTCTTT.